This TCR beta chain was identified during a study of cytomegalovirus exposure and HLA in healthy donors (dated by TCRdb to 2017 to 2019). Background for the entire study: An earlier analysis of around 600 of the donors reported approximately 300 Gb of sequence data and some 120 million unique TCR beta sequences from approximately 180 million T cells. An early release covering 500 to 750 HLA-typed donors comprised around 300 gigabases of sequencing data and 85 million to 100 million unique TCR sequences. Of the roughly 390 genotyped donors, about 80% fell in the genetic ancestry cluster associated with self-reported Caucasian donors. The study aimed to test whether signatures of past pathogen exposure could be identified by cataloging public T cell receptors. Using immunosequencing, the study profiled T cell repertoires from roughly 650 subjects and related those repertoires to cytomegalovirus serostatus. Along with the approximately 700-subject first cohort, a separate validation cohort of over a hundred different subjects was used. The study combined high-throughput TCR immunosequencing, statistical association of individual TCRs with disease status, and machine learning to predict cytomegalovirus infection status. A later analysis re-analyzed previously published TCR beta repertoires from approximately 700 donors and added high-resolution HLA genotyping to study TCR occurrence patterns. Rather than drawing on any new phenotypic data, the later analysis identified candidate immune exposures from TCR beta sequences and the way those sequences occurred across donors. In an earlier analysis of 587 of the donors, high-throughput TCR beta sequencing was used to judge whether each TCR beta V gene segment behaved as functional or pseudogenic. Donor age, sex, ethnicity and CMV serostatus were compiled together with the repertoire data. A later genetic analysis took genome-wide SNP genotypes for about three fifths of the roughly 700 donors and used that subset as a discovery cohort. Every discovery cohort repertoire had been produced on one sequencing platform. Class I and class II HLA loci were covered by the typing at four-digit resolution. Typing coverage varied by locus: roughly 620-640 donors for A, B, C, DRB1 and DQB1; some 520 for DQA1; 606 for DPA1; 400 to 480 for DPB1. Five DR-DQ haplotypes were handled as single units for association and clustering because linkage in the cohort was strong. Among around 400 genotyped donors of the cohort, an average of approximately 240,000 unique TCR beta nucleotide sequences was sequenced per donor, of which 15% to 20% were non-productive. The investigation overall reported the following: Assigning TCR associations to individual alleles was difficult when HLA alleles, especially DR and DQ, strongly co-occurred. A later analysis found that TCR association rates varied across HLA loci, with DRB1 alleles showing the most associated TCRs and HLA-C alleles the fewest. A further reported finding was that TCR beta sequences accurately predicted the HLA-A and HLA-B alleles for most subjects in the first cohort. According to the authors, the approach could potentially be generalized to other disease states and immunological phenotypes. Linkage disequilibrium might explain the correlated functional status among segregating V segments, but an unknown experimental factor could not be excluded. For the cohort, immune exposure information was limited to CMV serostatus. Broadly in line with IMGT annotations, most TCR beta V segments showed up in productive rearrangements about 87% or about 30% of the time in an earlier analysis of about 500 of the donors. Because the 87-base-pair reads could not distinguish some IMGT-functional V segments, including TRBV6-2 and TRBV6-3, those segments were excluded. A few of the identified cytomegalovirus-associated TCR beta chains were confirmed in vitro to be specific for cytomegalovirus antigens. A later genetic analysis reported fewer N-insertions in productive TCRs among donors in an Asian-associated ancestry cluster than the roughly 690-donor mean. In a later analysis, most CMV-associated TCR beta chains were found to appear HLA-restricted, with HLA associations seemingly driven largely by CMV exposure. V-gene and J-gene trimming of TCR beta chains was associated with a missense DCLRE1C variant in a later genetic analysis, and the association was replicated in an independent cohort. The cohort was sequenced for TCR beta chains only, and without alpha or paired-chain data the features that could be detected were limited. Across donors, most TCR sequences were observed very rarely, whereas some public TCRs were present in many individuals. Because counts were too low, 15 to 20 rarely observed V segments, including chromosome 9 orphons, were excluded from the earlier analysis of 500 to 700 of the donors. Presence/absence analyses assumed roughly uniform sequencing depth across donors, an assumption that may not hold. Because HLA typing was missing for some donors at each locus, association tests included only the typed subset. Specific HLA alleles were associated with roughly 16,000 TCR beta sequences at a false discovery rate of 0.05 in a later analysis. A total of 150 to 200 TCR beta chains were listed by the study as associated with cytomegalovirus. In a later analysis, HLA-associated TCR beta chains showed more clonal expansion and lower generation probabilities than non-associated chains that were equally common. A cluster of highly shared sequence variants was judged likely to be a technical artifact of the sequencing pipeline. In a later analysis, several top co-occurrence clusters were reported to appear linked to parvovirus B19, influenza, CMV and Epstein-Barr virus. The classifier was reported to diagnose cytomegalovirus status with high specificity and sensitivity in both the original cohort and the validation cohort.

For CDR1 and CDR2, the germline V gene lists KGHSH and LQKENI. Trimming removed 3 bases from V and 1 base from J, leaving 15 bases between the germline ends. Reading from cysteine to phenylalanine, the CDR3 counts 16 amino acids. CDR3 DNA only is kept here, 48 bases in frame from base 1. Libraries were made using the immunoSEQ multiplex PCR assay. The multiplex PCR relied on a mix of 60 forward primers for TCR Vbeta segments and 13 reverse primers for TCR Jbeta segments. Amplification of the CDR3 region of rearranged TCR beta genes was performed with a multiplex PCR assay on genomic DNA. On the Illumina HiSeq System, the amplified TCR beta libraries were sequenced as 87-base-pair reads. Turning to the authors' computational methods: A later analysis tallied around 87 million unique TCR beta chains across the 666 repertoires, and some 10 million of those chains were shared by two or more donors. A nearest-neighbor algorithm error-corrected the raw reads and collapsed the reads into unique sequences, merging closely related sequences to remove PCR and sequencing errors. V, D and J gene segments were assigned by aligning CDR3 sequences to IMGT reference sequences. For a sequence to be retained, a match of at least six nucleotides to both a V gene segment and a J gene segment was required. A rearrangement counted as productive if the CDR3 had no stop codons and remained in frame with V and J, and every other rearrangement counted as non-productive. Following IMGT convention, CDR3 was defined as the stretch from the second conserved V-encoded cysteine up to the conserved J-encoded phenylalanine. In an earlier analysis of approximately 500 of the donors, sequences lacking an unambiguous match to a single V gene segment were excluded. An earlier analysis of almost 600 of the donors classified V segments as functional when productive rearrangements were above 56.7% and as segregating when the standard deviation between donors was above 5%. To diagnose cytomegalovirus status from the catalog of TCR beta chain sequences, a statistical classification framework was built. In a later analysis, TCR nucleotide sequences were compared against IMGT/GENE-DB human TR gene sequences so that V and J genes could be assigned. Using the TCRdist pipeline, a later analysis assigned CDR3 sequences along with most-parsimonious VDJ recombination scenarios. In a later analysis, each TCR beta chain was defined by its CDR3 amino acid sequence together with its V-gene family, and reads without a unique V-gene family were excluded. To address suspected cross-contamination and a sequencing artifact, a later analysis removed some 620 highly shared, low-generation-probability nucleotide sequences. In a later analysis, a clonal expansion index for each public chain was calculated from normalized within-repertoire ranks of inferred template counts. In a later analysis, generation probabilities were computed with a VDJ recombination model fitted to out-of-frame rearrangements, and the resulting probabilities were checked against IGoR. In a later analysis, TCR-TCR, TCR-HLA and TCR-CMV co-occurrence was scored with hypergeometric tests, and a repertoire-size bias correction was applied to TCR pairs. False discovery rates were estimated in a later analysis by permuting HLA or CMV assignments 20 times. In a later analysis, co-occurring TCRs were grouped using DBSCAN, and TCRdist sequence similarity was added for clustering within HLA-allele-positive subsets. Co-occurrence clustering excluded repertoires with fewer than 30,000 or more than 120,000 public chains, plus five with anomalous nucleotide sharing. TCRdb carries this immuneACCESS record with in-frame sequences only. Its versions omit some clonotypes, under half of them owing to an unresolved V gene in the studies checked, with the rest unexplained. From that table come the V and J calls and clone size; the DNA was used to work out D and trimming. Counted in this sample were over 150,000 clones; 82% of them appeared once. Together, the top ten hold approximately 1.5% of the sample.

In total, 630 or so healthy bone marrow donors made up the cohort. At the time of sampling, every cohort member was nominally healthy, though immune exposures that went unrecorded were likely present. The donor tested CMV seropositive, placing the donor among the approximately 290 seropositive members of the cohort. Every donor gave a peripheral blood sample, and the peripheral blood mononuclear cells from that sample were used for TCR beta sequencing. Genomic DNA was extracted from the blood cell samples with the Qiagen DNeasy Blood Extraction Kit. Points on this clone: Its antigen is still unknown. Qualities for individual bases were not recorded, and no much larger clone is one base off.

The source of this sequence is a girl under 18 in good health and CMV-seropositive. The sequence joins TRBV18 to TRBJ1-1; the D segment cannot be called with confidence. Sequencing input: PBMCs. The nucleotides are TGTGCCAGCTCACCCAATATGCCGGGTCAGAACACTGAAGCTTTCTTT. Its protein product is CASSPNMPGQNTEAFF.